The 22 T cell receptor beta chains below were found in one sample sequenced in a study of Ad26.COV2.S vaccination and SARS-CoV-2 variants. Profiling relied on immunoSEQ multiplex PCR, and the TCRdb table lists in-frame clones only, not all of them. The table records about 350,000 clones, 65% to 90% of them present only once. Noted treatment: around 19 received Ad26.COV2.S at low or high dose, single or two shots; several received placebo; per-sample allocation not given. Sampling was performed 63 days after the first vaccine or placebo injection. The sequencing used peripheral blood, collected in a trial of Ad26.COV2.S vaccine versus placebo. All receptors come from a person between 18 and 65 years old who received the Ad26.COV2.S COVID-19 vaccine or a placebo.

This chain links TRBV6-2 or TRBV6-3 with TRBJ1-5; TRBD1 agrees at 7 bases. Germline V gives CDR1 MNHEY, CDR2 SVGEGT. The ends lost 0 bases at V and 6 bases at J; junction bases unmatched: 2. The CDR3 covers 14 residues. CDR3 sequence: CASSYSSGGQPQHF. CDR3 nucleotide sequence: TGTGCCAGCAGTTACTCTTCAGGGGGTCAGCCCCAGCATTTT.

The chain has TRBV5-8 and TRBJ1-2; TRBD1 might be the D (5 bases). Germline V gives CDR1 SGHTS, CDR2 YDEGEE. Between the trimmed V and J ends, which lost 5 bases and 4 bases, there was a span of 18 bases. The CDR3 is made up of 15 amino acids. The CDR3 reads CASRAGAGVLYGYTF. The CDR3 DNA sequence: TGTGCCAGCAGGGCCGGGGCAGGAGTTCTCTATGGCTACACCTTC.

This clone was detected once. The chain combines TRBV11-2 with TRBJ2-6; weak D call: TRBD1 (6 bases). The V end lost 1 base, the J end lost 0 bases, and 13 bases lay between the germline ends. The CDR3 is made up of 18 amino acids. Germline V CDR1 and CDR2: SGHAT, FQNNGV. CDR3 loop: CASSLGQALDSGANVLTF. CDR3 bases: TGTGCCAGCAGCTTAGGACAGGCTCTGGACTCTGGGGCCAACGTCCTGACTTTC.

The genes are TRBV5-4 and TRBJ2-5; 11 nucleotides align to TRBD2. Looked up from germline, CDR1 is SGHNT and CDR2 is YYREEE (reference sequence). This CDR3 region has 15 residues. V dropped 2 bases and J dropped 5; count of bases not matched to a gene: 5. The CDR3 reads CASSFLAGGFETQYF. The CDR3, as DNA: TGTGCCAGCAGCTTCTTAGCGGGGGGGTTCGAGACCCAGTACTTC.

The chain joins TRBV7-9 to TRBJ1-6; 7 positions agree with TRBD1. After removal of 1 base from V and 10 bases from J, the junction contained 4 bases not matched to a gene. This CDR3 is built from 14 residues. The V gene's germline CDR1 is SEHNR and CDR2 FQNEAQ (reference sequence). CDR3 in amino acids: CASSLGQGGSPLHF. In nucleotides, the CDR3 is TGTGCCAGCAGCTTAGGACAGGGTGGCTCACCCCTCCACTTT.

The chain employs TRBV7-2 and TRBJ1-6, with D perhaps TRBD1 (5 bases). Germline V lookup: CDR1 SGHTA, CDR2 FQGNSA. Deletions cut 1 base from V and 11 bases from J, with 9 bases between. CDR3 length: 13 residues. DNA of the CDR3: TGTGCCAGCAGCTTAGAGGACATTCCACCCCTCCACTTT. It yields the protein CASSLEDIPPLHF.

J is TRBJ1-6 and V is TRBV7-3, with D unresolved. Germline loops: CDR1 SGHTA, CDR2 FQGTGA. V lost 0 bases and J lost 6, with 9 bases in between. This CDR3 contains 15 residues. The CDR3 DNA reads TGTGCCAGCAGCTTAACGAACGCGTTTAATTCACCCCTCCACTTT. Protein product: CASSLTNAFNSPLHF.

This chain uses TRBV30 with TRBJ1-5; possibly TRBD1 for D (6 bases). Trimming shortened V by 0 bases and J by 4 bases, and 16 bases separated the two germline ends. This CDR3 has 16 amino acids. Germline-derived CDR1 and CDR2 are GTSNPN and SVGIG (reference sequence). For the CDR3, the DNA is TGTGCCTGGAGTGTAGGTTGGACCCAGGGGAATCAGCCCCAGCATTTT. This gives the protein CAWSVGWTQGNQPQHF. The full variable domain, with the rest looked up from reference TRBV30 and TRBJ1-5, is SQTIHQWPATLVQPVGSPLSLECTVEGTSNPNLYWYRQAAGRGLQLLFYSVGIGQISSEVPQNLSASRPQDRQFILSSKKLLLSDSGFYLCAWSVGWTQGNQPQHFGDGTRLSIL.

The table lists this clone with a count of one. The chain joins TRBV5-6 to TRBJ2-7; D possibly corresponds to TRBD1 (6 bases). Trimming took 0 bases from V and 3 from J, leaving 10 bases between them. The germline V gene has CDR1 SGHDT and CDR2 YYEEEE. This CDR3 region has 14 residues. In DNA form, the CDR3 reads TGTGCCAGCAGCTTGGCCGGGACAAACTACGAGCAGTACTTC. Translated, it gives CASSLAGTNYEQYF.

The chain joins TRBV18 to TRBJ1-1; TRBD1 might be the D (6 bases). The germline gives CDR1 KGHSH, CDR2 LQKENI. This CDR3 has 14 amino acids. V lost 3 bases and J lost 7, with 15 bases in between. The CDR3: CASSPRRGRGEAFF. Here the CDR3 DNA reads TGTGCCAGCTCACCGAGACGGGGGCGAGGTGAAGCTTTCTTT. Drawing the rest from reference TRBV18 and TRBJ1-1, the complete variable domain is NAGVMQNPRHLVRRRGQEARLRCSPMKGHSHVYWYRQLPEEGLKFMVYLQKENIIDESGMPKERFSAEFPKEGPSILRIQQVVRGDSAAYFCASSPRRGRGEAFFGQGTRLTVV.

The J gene is TRBJ1-1, the V gene TRBV18, with TRBD1 identical over 8 bases. The V gene end was trimmed by 4 bases and the J gene end by 1 base; junction bases not matched to a gene: 11. The CDR3 is 17 amino acids. The germline V gene has CDR1 KGHSH and CDR2 LQKENI. The CDR3 protein is CASSLTGPGTGNTEAFF. The DNA of the CDR3 is TGTGCCAGCTCACTCACGGGCCCCGGGACAGGGAACACTGAAGCTTTCTTT. The whole variable domain, remainder taken from reference TRBV18 and TRBJ1-1, is NAGVMQNPRHLVRRRGQEARLRCSPMKGHSHVYWYRQLPEEGLKFMVYLQKENIIDESGMPKERFSAEFPKEGPSILRIQQVVRGDSAAYFCASSLTGPGTGNTEAFFGQGTRLTVV.

This chain joins TRBV30 and TRBJ2-1; D assignment may be TRBD1 or TRBD2 (5 bases each). V gave up 0 bases and J gave up 0 bases, with 9 bases separating them. Germline V gene sequence: CDR1 GTSNPN, CDR2 SVGIG (reference sequence). The CDR3 spans 15 residues. The CDR3 region is CAWSVGTVSYNEQFF. In nucleotides, the CDR3 is TGTGCCTGGAGTGTTGGGACGGTCTCCTACAATGAGCAGTTCTTC.

The V call is TRBV7-2, the J call TRBJ2-5; no clear D. Germline CDR1 and CDR2: SGHTA and FQGNSA. V was pared by 1 base and J by 2 bases, with 14 bases between. The CDR3 is 16 residues long. The CDR3 DNA sequence: TGTGCCAGCAGCTTAGGTCCGGGTGCCACTCAAGAGACCCAGTACTTC. As protein: CASSLGPGATQETQYF.

CDR3 residues: CASKTDGTDTQYF. Here the CDR3 DNA reads TGTGCCAGCAAGACGGACGGCACAGATACGCAGTATTTT. The chain links TRBV28 to TRBJ2-3; D is uncertain. Between the trimmed V and J ends, which lost 7 bases and 1 base, there was a span of 9 bases. The V gene's germline CDR1 is MDHEN and CDR2 SYDVKM. There are 13 residues in the CDR3.

The chain couples TRBV4-2 to TRBJ2-7, with 9 bases matching TRBD1. This CDR3 comprises 16 residues. The V gene end was trimmed by 0 bases and the J gene end by 2 bases; junction bases not matched to a gene: 5. Looked up from germline, CDR1 is LGHNA and CDR2 is YNFKEQ. CDR3 DNA: TGTGCCAGCAGCCAAGATTGGAACAGGGGGCCCTACGAGCAGTACTTC. This sequence encodes CASSQDWNRGPYEQYF.

The chain recombines TRBV28 with TRBJ1-2; 7 bases are shared with TRBD1. This CDR3 contains 13 residues. V lost 6 bases to trimming and J lost 7 bases; unmatched junction nucleotides: 8. CDR1 is MDHEN, CDR2 SYDVKM, per germline. The CDR3 loop reads CASRNRGGGGYTF. In DNA, the CDR3 is TGTGCCAGCAGGAACAGGGGAGGGGGTGGCTACACCTTC.

This chain connects TRBV19 to TRBJ2-3; TRBD1 matches at 8 bases. Germline-derived CDR1 and CDR2 are LNHDA and SQIVND (reference sequence). Trimming removed 7 bases from V and 2 bases from J; junction bases left unmatched: 8. The CDR3 has 15 amino acids. The CDR3 loop is CASTRTGLYTDTQYF. CDR3 nucleotide sequence: TGTGCCAGTACTAGGACAGGGTTGTACACAGATACGCAGTATTTT. The complete variable domain, with remaining parts taken from reference TRBV19 and TRBJ2-3, reads DGGITQSPKYLFRKEGQNVTLSCEQNLNHDAMYWYRQDPGQGLRLIYYSQIVNDFQKGDIAEGYSVSREKKESFPLTVTSAQKNPTAFYLCASTRTGLYTDTQYFGPGTRLTVL.

The rearrangement joins TRBV5-4 to TRBJ2-3; 10 nucleotides match TRBD1. The CDR3 loop spans 15 amino acids. Unmatched junction bases numbered 5, after V lost 5 bases and J lost 2 bases. Germline-derived CDR1 and CDR2 are SGHNT and YYREEE (reference sequence). DNA of the CDR3: TGTGCCAGCAGACTCGGGACAGGGGCCACAGATACGCAGTATTTT. Translating it yields CASRLGTGATDTQYF.

Turning to this clone: At the DNA level, this CDR3 is encoded by other sequences in the same sample as well. V and J are TRBV7-2 and TRBJ1-1; D is undetermined. The germline V and J ends were trimmed by 3 bases and 4 bases, with 9 bases remaining between them. Per the germline V gene, CDR1 is SGHTA and CDR2 is FQGNSA. The CDR3 covers 13 residues. This CDR3 is CASSFTGGTEAFF. In DNA, the CDR3 is TGTGCCAGCAGCTTTACGGGTGGCACTGAAGCTTTCTTT.

The rearrangement uses TRBV13 and TRBJ2-3; D is uncertain. The CDR3 totals 16 residues. V lost 0 bases to trimming and J lost 2 bases, with 12 bases between them. The germline CDR1 and CDR2 sequences are PRHDT and FYEKMQ (reference sequence). The CDR3: CASSLGQTRFTDTQYF. In DNA form, the CDR3 reads TGTGCCAGCAGCTTAGGCCAGACTCGTTTCACAGATACGCAGTATTTT.

V is TRBV19 and J is TRBJ2-1; perhaps TRBD2 as D (6 bases). The CDR3 runs to 13 residues. The V end was cut by 7 bases, the J end by 15 bases, with 22 bases between. The germline gives CDR1 LNHDA, CDR2 SQIVND (reference sequence). CDR3 amino acids: CASTSGLLERRFF. CDR3 nucleotide sequence: TGTGCCAGTACCTCGGGACTCCTTGAGAGGCGGTTCTTC.

This rearrangement joins TRBV24-1 to TRBJ1-3; no definite D call. The V and J ends lost 2 bases and 0 bases respectively, with 22 bases between them. Germline assignment: CDR1 KGHDR and CDR2 SFDVKD. This CDR3 is built from 20 residues. The CDR3 DNA sequence: TGTGCCACCAGTGATTCCCCCAGACTACTATACTTAAACTCTGGAAACACCATATATTTT. It translates to CATSDSPRLLYLNSGNTIYF.